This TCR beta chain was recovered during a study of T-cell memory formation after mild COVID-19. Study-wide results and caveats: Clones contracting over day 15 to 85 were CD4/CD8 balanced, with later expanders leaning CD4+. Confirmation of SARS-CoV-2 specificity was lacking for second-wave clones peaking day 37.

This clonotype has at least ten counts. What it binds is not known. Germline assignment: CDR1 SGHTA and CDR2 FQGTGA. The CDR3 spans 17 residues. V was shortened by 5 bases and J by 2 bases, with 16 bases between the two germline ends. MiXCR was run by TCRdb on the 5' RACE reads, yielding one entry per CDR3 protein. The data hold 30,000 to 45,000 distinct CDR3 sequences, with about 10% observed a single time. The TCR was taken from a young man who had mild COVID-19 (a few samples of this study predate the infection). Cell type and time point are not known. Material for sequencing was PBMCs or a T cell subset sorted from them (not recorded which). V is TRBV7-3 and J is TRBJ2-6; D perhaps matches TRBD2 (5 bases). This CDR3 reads CASSVNGAGTGANVLTF. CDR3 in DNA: TGTGCCAGCAGCGTGAACGGCGCGGGCACTGGGGCCAACGTCCTGACTTTC. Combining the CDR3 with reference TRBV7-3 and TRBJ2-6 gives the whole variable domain GAGVSQTPSNKVTEKGKYVELRCDPISGHTALYWYRQSLGQGPEFLIYFQGTGAADDSGLPNDRFFAVRPEGSVSTLKIQRTERGDSAVYLCASSVNGAGTGANVLTFGAGSRLTVL.